This T cell receptor (beta chain) was recorded in a study of blood T cell repertoires in COVID-19. In the original workflow: Using reference gene primer amplification, nucleated cell counts were estimated. Measured with immunoSEQ multiplex PCR; TCRdb has only the in-frame clones, and not every one. The D gene and trimming were derived from the DNA, and the V and J assignments and clone size from that table. The sample lists 200,000 to 300,000 clones; 88% were seen once. V dropped 4 bases and J dropped 4; count of bases not matched to a gene: 20. CDR1 is SGHTA and CDR2 is FQGNSA in the germline V gene. This CDR3 has 19 amino acids.

The TCR comes from a woman in her forties with acute COVID-19. The chain joins TRBV7-2 to TRBJ2-3; TRBD2 matches 7 bases. What was sequenced was PBMCs or T cells enriched from blood (not recorded which). CDR3 sequence (DNA): TGTGCCAGCAGCTCATGGGGATGGAGCGGGGATAAACAGGCAGATACGCAGTATTTT. This encodes CASSSWGWSGDKQADTQYF.